This TCR beta chain was recovered during a study of regulatory T cells in long-lasting Graves disease. With iRepertoire HTBI primers and Arm-PCR of CDR3 regions, TCR beta libraries were built. TCRdb reprocessed the multiplex PCR reads via MiXCR and lists one record per CDR3 protein. The repertoire has approximately 400,000 distinct CDR3 sequences, around 15% of them found once; the top ten carry over 20%. Germline V gene sequence: CDR1 LNHDA, CDR2 SQIVND (reference sequence). CDR3 length equals 17 residues. J was trimmed by 5 bases and V by 5 bases; bases with no gene match: 14. This clonotype was counted a few times. Its antigen is still unknown. The time point denotes: newly diagnosed GD, antithyroid drugs for less than 3 months. Extracted PBMC RNA gave rise to the TCR library. Study-wide points: TRBV28 was favored in persistent disease, as were TRBJ1-2 and TRBJ2-5. New patients shared fewer public clonotypes (approximately 970) than persistent patients did (2,741). The TCR repertoire of persistent Graves' patients was less diverse than that of newly diagnosed ones.

Specimen: peripheral blood mononuclear cells (PBMCs), collected at new diagnosis, from a patient treated with antithyroid drugs. This receptor was obtained from a female donor with Graves disease. The genes are TRBV19 and TRBJ2-1; 8 bases agree with TRBD2. For the CDR3, the DNA is TGTGCCAGTAGTCAACCTCAGCGGGAGTTGGGACACAATGAGCAGTTCTTC. Translation gives CASSQPQRELGHNEQFF.